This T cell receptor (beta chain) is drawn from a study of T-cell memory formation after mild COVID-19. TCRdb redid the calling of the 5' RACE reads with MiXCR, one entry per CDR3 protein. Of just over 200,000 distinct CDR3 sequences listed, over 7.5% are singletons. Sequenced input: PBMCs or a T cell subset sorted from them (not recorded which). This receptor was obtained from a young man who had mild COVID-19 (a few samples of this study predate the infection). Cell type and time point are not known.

This CDR3 reads CASSLDRGANYGYTF. CDR3 coding DNA: TGTGCCAGCAGCTTAGATCGTGGAGCTAACTATGGCTACACCTTC. The V call is TRBV11-2, the J call TRBJ1-2; D gene ambiguous. CDR1 SGHAT and CDR2 FQNNGV come from the germline V gene. The CDR3 length is 15 residues. With 0 bases removed from V and 0 bases from J, the gap between germline ends came to 8 bases.